A selection of T cell receptor beta chains follows, all from one sample in a study of PD-L1 blockade in urothelial cancer. Sequenced by immunoSEQ multiplex PCR; TCRdb stores in-frame clones only, minus some. The data contain roughly 50,000 clones, over 75% of them singletons. The source material was PBMCs, sampled around atezolizumab (anti-PD-L1) treatment. These receptors all stem from a man aged 65 to 79 with urothelial cancer. Each CDR3 is given with its conserved first and last residue. Each record gives: clone size, D gene, J gene, V gene, CDR3 DNA, CDR3 protein. D genes are given only for firm matches. Only part of the rows carry a size: once, few, many, or a class if the clone is expanded.

clone_size: -
d_call: TRBD2
j_call: TRBJ2-1
v_call: TRBV9
cdr3_nt: TGTGCCAGCAGCGTCACTAGCGGAGGGCGGAATGAGCAGTTCTTC
cdr3_aa: CASSVTSGGRNEQFF

clone_size: few
d_call: TRBD2
j_call: TRBJ2-1
v_call: TRBV2
cdr3_nt: TGTGCCAGCAGTTCCGGGACTAGCGCCATCAATGAGCAGTTCTTC
cdr3_aa: CASSSGTSAINEQFF

clone_size: -
d_call: TRBD2
j_call: TRBJ2-1
v_call: TRBV19
cdr3_nt: TGTGCCAGCGGGGGCCAAAGCGGGAGGGCAGGATACAATGAGCAGTTCTTC
cdr3_aa: CASGGQSGRAGYNEQFF

clone_size: -
d_call: TRBD1
j_call: TRBJ2-7
v_call: TRBV2
cdr3_nt: TGTGCCAGCAGCGCGGACAGGACGGTAGCCTACGAGCAGTACTTC
cdr3_aa: CASSADRTVAYEQYF

clone_size: -
d_call: -
j_call: TRBJ2-5
v_call: TRBV2
cdr3_nt: TGTGCCAGCAGGAGAAGGGGGCAAGAGACCCAGTACTTC
cdr3_aa: CASRRRGQETQYF

clone_size: -
d_call: -
j_call: TRBJ2-3
v_call: TRBV5-5
cdr3_nt: TGTGCCAGCAGCTTGGTCGGGAGTTGGCACAGATACGCGTATTTT
cdr3_aa: CASSLVGSWHRYAYF

clone_size: once
d_call: TRBD2
j_call: TRBJ2-1
v_call: TRBV18
cdr3_nt: TGTGCCAGCTCACCTATTTCGGCGGGAGTAGGTAATGAGCAGTTCTTC
cdr3_aa: CASSPISAGVGNEQFF

clone_size: few
d_call: TRBD2
j_call: TRBJ2-7
v_call: TRBV29-1
cdr3_nt: TGCAGCGTGGGACTACCTTCCTACGAGCAGTACTTC
cdr3_aa: CSVGLPSYEQYF

clone_size: few
d_call: TRBD1
j_call: TRBJ2-7
v_call: TRBV18
cdr3_nt: TGTGCCAGCTCACCACCCTCCGCGAGACAGGGTTACGAGCAGTACTTC
cdr3_aa: CASSPPSARQGYEQYF

clone_size: once
d_call: TRBD2
j_call: TRBJ2-4
v_call: TRBV4-2
cdr3_nt: TGTGCCAGCAGTCAAACGAGCGGGAAGGAAAACATTCAGTACTTC
cdr3_aa: CASSQTSGKENIQYF

clone_size: once
d_call: -
j_call: TRBJ2-1
v_call: TRBV28
cdr3_nt: TGTGCCAGCAGGCCACTTAGCTCCTACAATGAGCAGTTCTTC
cdr3_aa: CASRPLSSYNEQFF

clone_size: -
d_call: TRBD1
j_call: TRBJ1-4
v_call: TRBV19
cdr3_nt: TGTGCCAGTAGTCTTGGACAGGGGGCGCGGGAAAAACTGTTTTTT
cdr3_aa: CASSLGQGAREKLFF

clone_size: -
d_call: TRBD1
j_call: TRBJ1-1
v_call: TRBV10-2
cdr3_nt: TGCGCCAGCAGGATTGGACAGGGGGCGTGGAACACTGAAGCTTTCTTT
cdr3_aa: CASRIGQGAWNTEAFF

clone_size: few
d_call: TRBD2
j_call: TRBJ2-1
v_call: TRBV5-1
cdr3_nt: TGCGCCAGCAGCTTGTTAGCGGGAGGGGGGATTGAGCAGTTCTTC
cdr3_aa: CASSLLAGGGIEQFF

clone_size: -
d_call: TRBD1
j_call: TRBJ2-3
v_call: TRBV6-5
cdr3_nt: TGTGCCAGCAGTAAGCGACAGGGGCCAGATACGCAGTATTTT
cdr3_aa: CASSKRQGPDTQYF

clone_size: -
d_call: -
j_call: TRBJ1-4
v_call: TRBV6-6
cdr3_nt: TGTGCCAGCAGAACTCCCACGGGTGATGAAAAACTGTTTTTT
cdr3_aa: CASRTPTGDEKLFF

clone_size: once
d_call: -
j_call: TRBJ2-7
v_call: TRBV28
cdr3_nt: TGTGCCAGCAGTTTTTTCAGCGGGCGGTTCATCTACGAGCAGTACTTC
cdr3_aa: CASSFFSGRFIYEQYF

clone_size: -
d_call: -
j_call: TRBJ2-2
v_call: TRBV11-2
cdr3_nt: TGTGCCAGCAGGCCGGCAGGGCTTCCCACCGGGGAGCTGTTTTTT
cdr3_aa: CASRPAGLPTGELFF

clone_size: -
d_call: -
j_call: TRBJ2-5
v_call: TRBV6-5
cdr3_nt: TGTGCCAGCAGTTACTCGGTCTTCCAGGAGACCCAGTACTTC
cdr3_aa: CASSYSVFQETQYF

clone_size: -
d_call: TRBD1
j_call: TRBJ2-6
v_call: TRBV29-1
cdr3_nt: TGCAGCGTCACCCGGGACAGGGGGCCTTCTGGGGCCAACGTCCTGACTTTC
cdr3_aa: CSVTRDRGPSGANVLTF

clone_size: once
d_call: TRBD2
j_call: TRBJ2-1
v_call: TRBV18
cdr3_nt: TGTGCCAGCTCACCAAGGACTAGCGCAAACAATGAGCAGTTCTTC
cdr3_aa: CASSPRTSANNEQFF

clone_size: -
d_call: TRBD1
j_call: TRBJ2-6
v_call: TRBV18
cdr3_nt: TGTGCCAGCTCACCTACAGGGGTCTCCGGGGCCAACGTCCTGACTTTC
cdr3_aa: CASSPTGVSGANVLTF

clone_size: once
d_call: -
j_call: TRBJ2-1
v_call: TRBV11-2
cdr3_nt: TGTGCCAGCAGCTTGCTTAGGGGTCAGGGGGAGCAGTTCTTC
cdr3_aa: CASSLLRGQGEQFF

clone_size: once
d_call: -
j_call: TRBJ2-1
v_call: TRBV5-1
cdr3_nt: TGCGCCAGCAGCTTTCAGGGGGGCACCTACAATGAGCAGTTCTTC
cdr3_aa: CASSFQGGTYNEQFF

clone_size: -
d_call: -
j_call: TRBJ2-7
v_call: TRBV11-2
cdr3_nt: TGTGCCAGCAGCTCACGAGACAGCACAAGCTCCTACGAGCAGTACTTC
cdr3_aa: CASSSRDSTSSYEQYF

clone_size: -
d_call: TRBD1
j_call: TRBJ1-2
v_call: TRBV5-1
cdr3_nt: TGCGCCAGCAGCTTGTCGGGACAGAACTATGGCTACACCTTC
cdr3_aa: CASSLSGQNYGYTF

clone_size: -
d_call: -
j_call: TRBJ2-5
v_call: TRBV5-6
cdr3_nt: TGTGCCAGCAGCTTGGTTAATCAAGAGACCCAGTACTTC
cdr3_aa: CASSLVNQETQYF

clone_size: -
d_call: -
j_call: TRBJ1-1
v_call: TRBV30
cdr3_nt: TGTGCCTGGAGCAGGGGCCACACTGAAGCTTTCTTT
cdr3_aa: CAWSRGHTEAFF

clone_size: few
d_call: TRBD2
j_call: TRBJ2-1
v_call: TRBV28
cdr3_nt: TGTGCCAGCATCCCGCTAGCGGGAGGGCTTAATGAGCAGTTCTTC
cdr3_aa: CASIPLAGGLNEQFF

clone_size: -
d_call: TRBD2
j_call: TRBJ2-5
v_call: TRBV7-9
cdr3_nt: TGTGCCAGCAGCCCCGGGACTAGCGGGAGGGCCCAGGAGACCCAGTACTTC
cdr3_aa: CASSPGTSGRAQETQYF

clone_size: -
d_call: -
j_call: TRBJ2-7
v_call: TRBV6-1
cdr3_nt: TGTGCCAGCAGTGAAGCGGGGGCCGGGACAATCTCCTACGAGCAGTACTTC
cdr3_aa: CASSEAGAGTISYEQYF

clone_size: -
d_call: TRBD1
j_call: TRBJ1-3
v_call: TRBV6-1
cdr3_nt: TGTGCCAGCAAACGGGACAGGGGAAACACCATATATTTT
cdr3_aa: CASKRDRGNTIYF

clone_size: once
d_call: -
j_call: TRBJ2-2
v_call: TRBV28
cdr3_nt: TGTGCCAGCAGTTTAGGACAGCCCACCGGGGAGCTGTTTTTT
cdr3_aa: CASSLGQPTGELFF

clone_size: once
d_call: -
j_call: TRBJ1-2
v_call: TRBV27
cdr3_nt: TGTGCCAGCAGTTCGACAGAGCTGTATGGCTACACCTTC
cdr3_aa: CASSSTELYGYTF

clone_size: once
d_call: TRBD1
j_call: TRBJ2-1
v_call: TRBV5-1
cdr3_nt: TGCGCCAGCAGCTTAGCACAGGGGACCGGCAATGAGCAGTTCTTC
cdr3_aa: CASSLAQGTGNEQFF

clone_size: -
d_call: TRBD2
j_call: TRBJ2-1
v_call: TRBV12-5
cdr3_nt: TGTGCTAGTGGTCCTAATCAAGCGGGAGTCCCTTCTTACAATGAGCAGTTCTTC
cdr3_aa: CASGPNQAGVPSYNEQFF

clone_size: few
d_call: -
j_call: TRBJ2-7
v_call: TRBV28
cdr3_nt: TGTGCCAGCAGTCGAGGGACCTACGAGCAGTACTTC
cdr3_aa: CASSRGTYEQYF

clone_size: -
d_call: TRBD2
j_call: TRBJ2-1
v_call: TRBV6-6
cdr3_nt: TGTGCCAGCAGTTACTCGAGGGAGGGCTACCACAATGAGCAGTTCTTC
cdr3_aa: CASSYSREGYHNEQFF

clone_size: -
d_call: -
j_call: TRBJ1-5
v_call: TRBV2
cdr3_nt: TGTGCCAGCAGTGGGATAGGGCGGGCGCCCCAGCATTTT
cdr3_aa: CASSGIGRAPQHF

clone_size: -
d_call: TRBD1
j_call: TRBJ1-2
v_call: TRBV6-6
cdr3_nt: TGTGCCAGCACTTCCCTCGGGGGACAGGACTCTGGCTACACCTTC
cdr3_aa: CASTSLGGQDSGYTF

clone_size: -
d_call: -
j_call: TRBJ1-2
v_call: TRBV28
cdr3_nt: TGTGCCAGCTCGGGAGACGAAAGTCCCTATGGCTACACCTTC
cdr3_aa: CASSGDESPYGYTF

clone_size: -
d_call: TRBD2
j_call: TRBJ2-1
v_call: TRBV19
cdr3_nt: TGTGCCAGTAGTCCCCGGACTAGCGGGAGTGGAAGCCAGCAGTTCTTC
cdr3_aa: CASSPRTSGSGSQQFF

clone_size: -
d_call: -
j_call: TRBJ2-2
v_call: TRBV6-1
cdr3_nt: TGTGCCAGCAGTGGCGCGACGAACACCGGGGAGCTGTTTTTT
cdr3_aa: CASSGATNTGELFF

clone_size: -
d_call: -
j_call: TRBJ2-7
v_call: TRBV21-1
cdr3_nt: TGTGCCTTTAGCAAACCAGACCTGAGCGCGGGAGAAGACTACGAGCAGTACTTC
cdr3_aa: CAFSKPDLSAGEDYEQYF

clone_size: -
d_call: TRBD1
j_call: TRBJ2-1
v_call: TRBV6-5
cdr3_nt: TGTGCCAGCACCCCGGACAGGGGGCGCGATGAGCAGTTCTTC
cdr3_aa: CASTPDRGRDEQFF

clone_size: -
d_call: TRBD1
j_call: TRBJ2-7
v_call: TRBV6-6
cdr3_nt: TGTGCCAGCAGTGACTCACAGGGGGCGCTGGACGAGCAGTACTTC
cdr3_aa: CASSDSQGALDEQYF

clone_size: -
d_call: TRBD1
j_call: TRBJ2-7
v_call: TRBV6-6
cdr3_nt: TGTGCCAGCAGTTCACGACAGGGACCAAGGGCCTACGAGCAGTACTTC
cdr3_aa: CASSSRQGPRAYEQYF

clone_size: once
d_call: -
j_call: TRBJ1-1
v_call: TRBV21-1
cdr3_nt: TGTGCCAGCAGCCATCGGCTGGGGGGGGTTGACACTGAAGCTTTCTTT
cdr3_aa: CASSHRLGGVDTEAFF

clone_size: -
d_call: TRBD2
j_call: TRBJ2-1
v_call: TRBV27
cdr3_nt: TGTGCCAGCAGTCCCAAAGCGACTAGCGGGAGGGCCCTTGACAATGAGCAGTTCTTC
cdr3_aa: CASSPKATSGRALDNEQFF